Listed below are T cell receptor beta chains from one sample, sequenced in a study of cytomegalovirus exposure and HLA in healthy donors. Clones were read by immunoSEQ multiplex PCR, and TCRdb kept only the in-frame ones, dropping some. The sample has 130,000 to 150,000 clones, 65% to 85% seen once. The material sequenced was PBMCs. These TCRs come from a woman aged 40 to 50 in good health and CMV-seropositive. The CDR3 runs from the conserved cysteine through the conserved F or W. A D gene is named only where the DNA matches it firmly. Clone size is shown for a subset of rows, as once, few, many or a class of expanded clone.

V gene	J gene	D gene	clone size	CDR3 DNA	CDR3 protein
TRBV6-5	TRBJ1-2	TRBD1	-	TGTGCCAGCAGAGGGACAGACCTCTATGGCTACACCTTC	CASRGTDLYGYTF
TRBV11-2	TRBJ2-7	TRBD1	-	TGTGCCAGCAGTACGACAGGGCTTTACGAGCAGTACTTC	CASSTTGLYEQYF
TRBV5-4	TRBJ2-1	TRBD2	-	TGTGCCGCTAGACTAGCGGGGGCCAACCCTCAGTATGAGCAGTTCTTC	CAARLAGANPQYEQFF
TRBV7-9	TRBJ1-1	-	-	TGTGCCAGCAGCGCTTCAGGGGTCGGGGACACTGAAGCTTTCTTT	CASSASGVGDTEAFF
TRBV5-4	TRBJ1-2	TRBD1	-	TGTGCCAGCAGCTCGGGACAGAGAAATGGCTACACCTTC	CASSSGQRNGYTF
TRBV5-4	TRBJ2-7	TRBD2	once	TGTGCCAGCAGCTTGGCTAGCGGGGTGATGTCCTACGAGCAGTACTTC	CASSLASGVMSYEQYF
TRBV2	TRBJ1-6	TRBD1	-	TGTGCCAGCAGTGAAGGGGACAGCTCCTATAATTCACCCCTCCACTTT	CASSEGDSSYNSPLHF
TRBV4-1	TRBJ2-7	TRBD2	-	TGCGCCAGCAGCTCCCAACTAGCGGGGCTCGACGAGCAGTACTTC	CASSSQLAGLDEQYF
TRBV29-1	TRBJ1-1	-	few	TGCAGCGTTGGGAGAGACACTGAAGCTTTCTTT	CSVGRDTEAFF
TRBV5-1	TRBJ2-1	TRBD1	-	TGCGCCAGCAGCTCAAGAACAGGGGGCGGTCTCAATGAGCAGTTCTTC	CASSSRTGGGLNEQFF
TRBV28	TRBJ2-4	TRBD1	few	TGTGCCAGCCTCGGGACAGGGGAATCCAAAAACATTCAGTACTTC	CASLGTGESKNIQYF
TRBV5-1	TRBJ2-7	TRBD1	-	TGCGCCAGCAGCTCGATGGGACAGGGAAGGAACGAGCAGTACTTC	CASSSMGQGRNEQYF
TRBV5-6	TRBJ1-2	-	-	TGTGCCAGCACCCCGTGGCGGGCCACCTATGGCTACACCTTC	CASTPWRATYGYTF
TRBV12-5	TRBJ2-3	-	-	TGTGCTAGTGGTTTGATCGCGAGCACAGATACGCAGTATTTT	CASGLIASTDTQYF
TRBV7-3	TRBJ2-2	-	once	TGTGCCAGCAGCTTAGAGGGTACGGCCGGGGAGCTGTTTTTT	CASSLEGTAGELFF
TRBV5-5	TRBJ2-7	TRBD1	-	TGTGCCAGCAGCTCCGGGACAGGGGGGTACGTTTTCTACGAGCAGTACTTC	CASSSGTGGYVFYEQYF
TRBV21-1	TRBJ1-2	-	-	TGTGCCAGCGACAGGGGGCGGGGTAGCTATGGCTACACCTTC	CASDRGRGSYGYTF
TRBV4-1	TRBJ1-3	-	-	TGCGCCAGCAGCCAAGATTACAGGGTTACGGGAAACACCATATATTTT	CASSQDYRVTGNTIYF
TRBV5-1	TRBJ2-2	TRBD1	-	TGCGCCAGCAGCTTGGCCTGGACAGGGGACACCGGGGAGCTGTTTTTT	CASSLAWTGDTGELFF
TRBV5-1	TRBJ1-1	-	-	TGCGCCAGCAGCTCCCAGGGAAAGGGTGGGATGGAAGCTTTCTTT	CASSSQGKGGMEAFF